This T cell receptor (beta chain) came from a study of beta chain features in type 1 diabetes. Since all of the isolated RNA was reverse transcribed, expressed TCRB transcripts were what got sequenced. The protocol was immunoSEQ multiplex PCR, while the TCRdb copy is restricted to in-frame clones and leaves out a portion. The data hold 200,000 to 300,000 clones, with 25% to 30% observed a single time. Comments on this clone: Its antigen is unidentified.

Study-level results: VDJ junctions from type 1 diabetes patients carried fewer insertions and larger deletions.

The germline gives CDR1 SQVTM, CDR2 ANQGSEA. This CDR3 region has 15 residues. Trimming shortened V by 2 bases and J by 0 bases, and 13 bases separated the two germline ends. Source material: central memory CD4+ T cells from blood. J is TRBJ1-2 and V is TRBV29-1; tentatively, D is TRBD1 (5 bases). The TCR sequence derives from a man aged 30 to 45 in good health. For the CDR3, the DNA is TGCAGCGTTGAATTACAGACAGCTACTAACTATGGCTACACCTTC. This gives the protein CSVELQTATNYGYTF.